The 8 T cell receptor beta chains reported below all come from one sample, sequenced in a study of blood T cell repertoires in COVID-19. Assay used: immunoSEQ multiplex PCR; TCRdb lists only in-frame clones, some missing. The sample includes 140,000 to 150,000 clones, roughly 90% of them seen just once. The sample consisted of peripheral blood. All receptors derive from a man in his fifties or sixties with active or convalescent COVID-19.

This clone was seen only once. The rearrangement links TRBV5-4 to TRBJ2-2, with D maybe TRBD2 (6 bases). The V gene's germline CDR1 is SGHNT and CDR2 YYREEE (reference sequence). Trimming removed 2 bases from V and 4 bases from J, with 15 bases in between. The CDR3 is 16 residues long. In nucleotides, the CDR3 is TGTGCCAGCAGCTTAAATAGCGGTAGTCTCACCGGGGAGCTGTTTTTT. This encodes CASSLNSGSLTGELFF.

The V gene is TRBV7-8, the J gene TRBJ2-5; D perhaps matches TRBD2 (5 bases). Trimming took 5 bases from V and 5 from J, leaving 12 bases between them. Germline CDR1 reads SGHVS; CDR2 reads FQNEAQ. This CDR3 is built from 13 residues. The CDR3 is CASSRGWEETQYF. Written as DNA, the CDR3 is TGTGCCAGCAGCCGGGGATGGGAGGAGACCCAGTACTTC.

This clone was seen a few times. The J gene is TRBJ2-7, the V gene TRBV18; TRBD1 might be the D (5 bases). Germline loops: CDR1 KGHSH, CDR2 LQKENI. The CDR3 runs to 15 residues. The ends were cut back, 0 bases at V and 5 bases at J, with 14 bases in the middle. The CDR3 region has the DNA TGTGCCAGCTCACCACCGTCCCAGGGTAAGGACGAGCAGTACTTC. It is translated as CASSPPSQGKDEQYF.

The V and J genes are TRBV4-2 and TRBJ2-1, with unresolved D. Trimming stripped 0 bases from V and 5 bases from J, with 14 bases between. The CDR3 sequence is 16 residues long. In germline, CDR1 is LGHNA, CDR2 YNFKEQ. The CDR3 region is CASSQDTATLDNEQFF. CDR3 sequence (DNA): TGTGCCAGCAGCCAAGATACAGCTACCCTGGACAATGAGCAGTTCTTC.

This chain uses TRBV7-8 with TRBJ2-6; TRBD2 is a possible D gene (6 bases). The V gene lost 3 bases and the J gene lost 1 base, with 7 bases spanning the gap. Germline CDR1 and CDR2: SGHVS and FQNEAQ. The CDR3 length is 15 residues. Written as DNA, the CDR3 is TGTGCCAGCAGCTTTGCGGGGTCTGGGGCCAACGTCCTGACTTTC. This codes for CASSFAGSGANVLTF.

V and J are TRBV3-1 (or the pseudogene TRBV3-2) and TRBJ2-1, with 7 bases identical to TRBD2. From germline, CDR1 is LGHDT and CDR2 YNNKEL (reference sequence). V gave up 2 bases and J gave up 2 bases; unmatched junction bases: 6. The CDR3 length is 16 residues. CDR3 region: CASSQTPGGPYNEQFF. CDR3 coding DNA: TGTGCCAGCAGCCAAACACCGGGGGGTCCCTACAATGAGCAGTTCTTC.

In its sample, this clone was seen a few times. This rearrangement joins TRBV29-1 to TRBJ1-3; tentative D call: TRBD1 (5 bases). Trimming took 6 bases from V and 4 from J, leaving 7 bases between them. In germline, CDR1 is SQVTM, CDR2 ANQGSEA. CDR3 size: 11 residues. DNA for the CDR3: TGCAGCGTACGGGGGGGAAACACCATATATTTT. This gives the protein CSVRGGNTIYF.

A single count supports this clone. This chain uses TRBV7-8 with TRBJ2-1; 12 bases fit TRBD2. Germline V gene data show CDR1 as SGHVS and CDR2 as FQNEAQ. The ends lost 5 bases at V and 10 bases at J; junction bases unmatched: 9. This CDR3 is 15 amino acids long. The CDR3 sequence is CASSPSGGAPWEQFF. CDR3 coding DNA: TGTGCCAGCAGCCCTAGCGGGGGGGCTCCTTGGGAGCAGTTCTTC.